These 13 T cell receptor beta chains originate from one sample sequenced in a study of shared clonotypes between healthy human individuals. Cells designated naive CD8 were CD45RO-negative and were positively selected for CCR7, with terminally differentiated effector memory CD45RA+ cells excluded. Repertoires were generated with immunoSEQ multiplex PCR, while TCRdb's copy carries only in-frame clones and drops some. The repertoire holds roughly 2.1 million clones, around 93% seen once, with about 1.5% in the top ten. The sequenced material came from naive CD8+ T cells from PBMCs. These receptors all come from a man aged 18 to 35 in good health. Some clones in this sample may be carry-over from other donors' samples.

CDR3: CASSIDGGLAYEQYF. The CDR3 nucleotides read TGTGCCAGTAGTATTGACGGCGGCCTGGCCTACGAGCAGTACTTC. The chain combines TRBV19 with TRBJ2-7; D uncertain. In germline, CDR1 is LNHDA, CDR2 SQIVND (reference sequence). The CDR3 loop spans 15 amino acids. The V end was cut by 3 bases, the J end by 2 bases, with 14 bases between.

The chain carries TRBV7-3 and TRBJ2-2, with 10 bases aligning to TRBD2. V was pared by 0 bases and J by 5 bases, with 6 bases of the junction left unmatched. This CDR3 is 17 amino acids long. Looked up from germline, CDR1 is SGHTA and CDR2 is FQGTGA. CDR3 amino acids: CASSLTKASGRTGELFF. CDR3 in DNA: TGTGCCAGCAGCTTAACGAAGGCTAGCGGGAGAACCGGGGAGCTGTTTTTT.

This chain links TRBV25-1 with TRBJ1-2; D might be TRBD1 (6 bases). V lost 4 bases and J lost 8, with 20 bases in between. This CDR3 has 15 residues. CDR1 is MGHDK, CDR2 SYGVNS, per germline. The DNA of the CDR3 is TGTGCCAGCAGTGGGGGGCCAGACGGAGTTAGAGGCTACACCTTC. Residues: CASSGGPDGVRGYTF.

The CDR3 spells CASSQEGGVSYEQYF. In DNA, the CDR3 is TGCGCCAGCAGCCAGGAAGGAGGGGTATCCTACGAGCAGTACTTC. This chain links TRBV4-1 with TRBJ2-7; perhaps TRBD2 as D (6 bases). The germline V gene encodes CDR1 MGHRA and CDR2 YSYEKL. The V and J ends lost 3 bases and 1 base respectively, with 13 bases between them. The CDR3 spans 15 residues.

This clone was seen only once. The V call is TRBV2, the J call TRBJ1-2, with D unclear. CDR1 SNHLY and CDR2 FYNNEI come from the germline V gene. V was trimmed by 3 bases and J by 4 bases, leaving 9 bases between them. The CDR3 has 13 residues. DNA for the CDR3: TGTGCCAGCAGTGACACGGACTCCTATGGCTACACCTTC. Translating gives CASSDTDSYGYTF.

Only one count was recorded for this clone. The gene calls are TRBV11-2 and TRBJ2-5; 7 bases are shared with TRBD2. The J segment lost 1 base and the V segment lost 3 bases, leaving 5 bases of the junction unmatched. This CDR3 is 15 amino acids long. The germline V gene has CDR1 SGHAT and CDR2 FQNNGV. CDR3 in amino acids: CASSFGGRSQETQYF. The CDR3 DNA is TGTGCCAGCAGCTTCGGCGGGAGATCCCAAGAGACCCAGTACTTC.

The J gene is TRBJ1-3, the V gene TRBV7-8; D gene unclear. Germline-derived CDR1 and CDR2 are SGHVS and FQNEAQ. CDR3 length: 14 amino acids. V dropped 7 bases and J dropped 4 bases, with 14 bases sitting between them. CDR3 coding DNA: TGTGCCAGCAACCTTGACATTTCGGGAAACACCATATATTTT. Translation gives CASNLDISGNTIYF.

The rearrangement joins TRBV2 to TRBJ2-1; TRBD2 matches 7 bases. V lost 4 bases and J lost 11; bases outside the gene matches: 14. This CDR3 region has 15 residues. Germline CDR1 is SNHLY and CDR2 is FYNNEI. The CDR3 reads CASSGLGGNFGKQFF. The CDR3 region has the DNA TGTGCCAGCAGTGGCCTGGGAGGGAACTTTGGGAAGCAGTTCTTC.

About this clone: Other DNA sequences of this sample code for an identical CDR3. This chain links TRBV28 with TRBJ2-3; no clear D gene. Germline lookup yields CDR1 MDHEN and CDR2 SYDVKM. The CDR3 has 13 residues. Trimming stripped 3 bases from V and 1 base from J, with 5 bases between. CDR3 sequence: CASSLRRTDTQYF. CDR3 nucleotide sequence: TGTGCCAGCAGTTTGAGACGCACAGATACGCAGTATTTT.

This rearrangement joins TRBV19 to TRBJ2-5; tentatively, D is TRBD1 (6 bases). V shed 3 bases and J shed 2 bases, with 13 bases lying between them. Germline V gene lookup returns CDR1 LNHDA and CDR2 SQIVND (reference sequence). This CDR3 region has 15 residues. Here the CDR3 reads CASSIRGLGQETQYF. Here the CDR3 DNA reads TGTGCCAGTAGTATCAGGGGTCTAGGGCAAGAGACCCAGTACTTC.

The rearrangement uses TRBV29-1 and TRBJ2-1; perhaps TRBD2 as D (5 bases). This CDR3 contains 9 residues. Germline V CDR1 and CDR2: SQVTM, ANQGSEA. Trimming removed 8 bases from V and 12 bases from J, with 11 bases in between. CDR3 DNA sequence: TGCAGCTCCCACGAGGGGCAGTTCTTC. Translation gives CSSHEGQFF.

The J gene is TRBJ2-3, the V gene TRBV5-1; tentative D call: TRBD2 (6 bases). Trimming stripped 3 bases from V and 0 bases from J, with 17 bases between. The CDR3 is 17 residues long. Germline assignment: CDR1 SGHRS and CDR2 YFSETQ. CDR3 bases: TGCGCCAGCAGCTGGCGACGGAGGGAATCTAGCACAGATACGCAGTATTTT. Its translation: CASSWRRRESSTDTQYF.

This chain joins TRBV2 and TRBJ1-2; TRBD1 agrees at 7 bases. The CDR3 consists of 16 residues. With 6 bases clipped from V and 4 bases from J, the junction kept 14 bases outside the gene matches. Germline V CDR1 and CDR2: SNHLY, FYNNEI. The DNA of the CDR3 is TGTGCCAGCAGGAACGCCGGGACAGAGCTTTCCTATGGCTACACCTTC. Translated: CASRNAGTELSYGYTF.